Each of the 15 T cell receptor beta chains below was sequenced from the same sample in a study of blood T cell repertoires in COVID-19. Assay used: immunoSEQ multiplex PCR; TCRdb lists only in-frame clones, some missing. Among some 49,000 clones, 82% were seen once, and the ten largest hold approximately 3%. Sequenced input: peripheral blood. Receptors were obtained from a woman aged 60-75 years with acute or convalescent COVID-19.

The chain carries TRBV7-8 and TRBJ1-1; possibly TRBD1 for D (5 bases). The CDR3 has 16 residues. The V gene lost 5 bases and the J gene lost 0 bases, with 16 bases spanning the gap. Germline CDR1 SGHVS, CDR2 FQNEAQ. CDR3 sequence: CASSPETGPVNTEAFF. The DNA of the CDR3 is TGTGCCAGCAGCCCAGAAACAGGACCGGTGAACACTGAAGCTTTCTTT.

This clone was seen a single time. The V gene is TRBV5-1, the J gene TRBJ2-7, with D possibly TRBD2 on 6 matching bases. The CDR3 is 14 residues long. The V gene's germline CDR1 is SGHRS and CDR2 YFSETQ. V lost 4 bases and J lost 4, with 15 bases in between. CDR3 amino acids: CASSRGTGRYEQYF. CDR3 DNA: TGCGCCAGCAGCCGGGGGACTGGAAGGTACGAGCAGTACTTC.

The V call is TRBV2, the J call TRBJ2-7; the D gene is possibly TRBD1 (6 bases). V lost 2 bases, J lost 1 base, and 9 bases lay in between. Germline V gene lookup returns CDR1 SNHLY and CDR2 FYNNEI. The CDR3 has 14 residues. CDR3 region: CASSESTGSYEQYF. The CDR3 DNA is TGTGCCAGCAGTGAAAGTACAGGGTCCTACGAGCAGTACTTC.

V and J are TRBV29-1 and TRBJ1-5; 7 nucleotides agree with TRBD1. The germline V gene has CDR1 SQVTM and CDR2 ANQGSEA. This CDR3 is 12 amino acids long. V gave up 6 bases and J gave up 6 bases; unmatched junction bases: 5. The CDR3 here is CSVQTGSQPQHF. The CDR3 DNA reads as TGCAGCGTCCAGACAGGGTCTCAGCCCCAGCATTTT.

The gene calls are TRBV30 and TRBJ1-5; 9 positions match TRBD1. The CDR3 length is 13 residues. The germline V gene has CDR1 GTSNPN and CDR2 SVGIG (reference sequence). V lost 3 bases, J lost 7 bases, and 4 bases stayed unmatched. Here the CDR3 reads CAWRGQGAQPQHF. In nucleotides, the CDR3 is TGTGCCTGGAGGGGACAGGGAGCCCAGCCCCAGCATTTT.

The chain uses TRBV28 and TRBJ1-1, with D perhaps matching TRBD1 (6 bases). CDR1 is MDHEN, CDR2 SYDVKM, per germline. Trimming took off 10 bases at V and 7 bases at J, with 16 bases between the two ends. CDR3 size: 12 residues. CDR3 residues: CAIGRDKYEAFF. CDR3 nucleotides: TGTGCCATTGGCCGGGACAAATATGAAGCTTTCTTT.

The chain employs TRBV5-6 and TRBJ1-6; 8 positions agree with TRBD1. Losses at the gene ends were 5 bases for V and 6 bases for J; bases not matched to a gene: 10. CDR1 is SGHDT, CDR2 YYEEEE, per germline. The CDR3 has 16 residues. The CDR3 DNA sequence: TGTGCCAGCAGTCCTTACCGGACAGGGTTTAATTCACCCCTCCACTTT. Translation: CASSPYRTGFNSPLHF.

The chain uses TRBV18 and TRBJ1-2, with D unresolved. CDR1 KGHSH and CDR2 LQKENI come from the germline V gene. V was shortened by 3 bases and J by 8 bases, with 13 bases between the two germline ends. The CDR3 runs to 13 residues. The DNA for the CDR3 is TGTGCCAGCTCACCTCAGCAGGATAAGGGCTACACCTTC. It specifies CASSPQQDKGYTF.

V and J are TRBV4-2 and TRBJ1-5; D perhaps matches TRBD1 (6 bases). The CDR3 runs 17 residues. Trimming shortened V by 0 bases and J by 0 bases, and 12 bases separated the two germline ends. The V gene's germline CDR1 is LGHNA and CDR2 YNFKEQ. The CDR3 DNA sequence: TGTGCCAGCAGCCAAGATCTGGGGGCGTATAGCAATCAGCCCCAGCATTTT. Translating it yields CASSQDLGAYSNQPQHF.

The chain recombines TRBV5-4 with TRBJ1-2; the match to TRBD1 covers 8 bases. Germline V gene data show CDR1 as SGHNT and CDR2 as YYREEE (reference sequence). This CDR3 is built from 15 residues. The junction had 7 bases not matched to a gene; V was cut back by 4 bases and J by 2 bases. CDR3 amino acids: CASSLLQGVNYGYTF. CDR3 bases: TGTGCCAGCAGCCTATTACAGGGGGTAAACTATGGCTACACCTTC.

V is TRBV10-3 and J is TRBJ1-2; D gene uncertain. Trimming took off 4 bases at V and 5 bases at J, with 5 bases between the two ends. The CDR3 spans 11 residues. Germline assignment: CDR1 ENHRY and CDR2 SYGVKD. The CDR3 sequence is CAISAGYGYTF. CDR3 in DNA: TGTGCCATCAGTGCGGGGTATGGCTACACCTTC.

The V and J genes are TRBV20-1 and TRBJ2-1; D is uncertain. Per germline, CDR1 DFQATT and CDR2 SNEGSKA (reference sequence). The CDR3 has 13 residues. V lost 3 bases and J 7 bases, leaving 13 bases between the germline ends. The CDR3 sequence is CSASASIKNEQFF. The CDR3 coding sequence is TGCAGTGCTAGTGCGAGTATCAAGAATGAGCAGTTCTTC.

This chain joins TRBV20-1 and TRBJ1-2, with 8 bases that match TRBD1. The CDR3 spans 13 residues. The V segment lost 3 bases and the J segment 10 bases; nucleotides outside the gene matches: 10. The germline CDR1 and CDR2 sequences are DFQATT and SNEGSKA (reference sequence). CDR3 sequence (DNA): TGCAGTGCTAGTGGGGGTAGGGGACAGGACTACACCTTC. Its protein is CSASGGRGQDYTF.

The chain couples TRBV18 to TRBJ1-6; possible D gene TRBD1, 5 bases. This CDR3 is 16 amino acids long. Trimming pared 3 bases from V and 5 bases from J, leaving 14 bases between. The V gene's germline CDR1 is KGHSH and CDR2 LQKENI. CDR3 in amino acids: CASSPLRGEDNSPLHF. The CDR3 coding sequence is TGTGCCAGCTCACCTCTCCGAGGGGAGGATAATTCACCCCTCCACTTT.

The table lists this clone with a few counts. J is TRBJ1-1 and V is TRBV10-3; a weak D match, TRBD1 (6 bases). Per germline, CDR1 ENHRY and CDR2 SYGVKD. Trimming stripped 4 bases from V and 5 bases from J, with 11 bases between. CDR3 length: 13 residues. The CDR3 here is CAISGVTGTEAFF. The CDR3, as DNA: TGTGCCATCAGTGGCGTAACAGGGACTGAAGCTTTCTTT.